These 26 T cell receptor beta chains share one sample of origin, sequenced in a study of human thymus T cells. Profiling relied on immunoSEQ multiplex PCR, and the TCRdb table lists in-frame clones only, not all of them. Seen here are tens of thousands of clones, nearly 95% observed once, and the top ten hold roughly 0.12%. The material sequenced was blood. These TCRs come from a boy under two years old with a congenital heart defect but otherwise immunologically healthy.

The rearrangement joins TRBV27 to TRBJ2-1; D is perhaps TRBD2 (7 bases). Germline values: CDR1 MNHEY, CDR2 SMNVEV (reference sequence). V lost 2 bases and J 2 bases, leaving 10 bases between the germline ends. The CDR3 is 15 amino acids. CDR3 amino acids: CASSLRGGAYNEQFF. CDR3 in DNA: TGTGCCAGCAGTTTAAGGGGGGGGGCCTACAATGAGCAGTTCTTC.

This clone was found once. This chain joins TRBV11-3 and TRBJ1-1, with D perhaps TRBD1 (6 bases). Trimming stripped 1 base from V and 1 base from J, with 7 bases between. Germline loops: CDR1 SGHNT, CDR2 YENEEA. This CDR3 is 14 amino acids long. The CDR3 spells CASSLARGNTEAFF. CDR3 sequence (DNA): TGTGCCAGCAGCTTAGCCAGGGGGAACACTGAAGCTTTCTTT.

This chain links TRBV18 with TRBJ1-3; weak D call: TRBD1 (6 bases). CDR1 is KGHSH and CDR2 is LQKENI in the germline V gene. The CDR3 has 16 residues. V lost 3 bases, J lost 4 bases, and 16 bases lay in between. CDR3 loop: CASSPSGRGAGNTIYF. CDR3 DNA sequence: TGTGCCAGCTCACCTTCGGGTAGGGGGGCCGGAAACACCATATATTTT.

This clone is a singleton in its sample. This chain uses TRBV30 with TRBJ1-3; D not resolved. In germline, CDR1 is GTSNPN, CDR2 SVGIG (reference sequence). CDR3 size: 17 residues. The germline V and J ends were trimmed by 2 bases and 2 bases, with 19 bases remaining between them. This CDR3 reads CAWSIPQEIYPGNTIYF. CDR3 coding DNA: TGTGCCTGGAGTATCCCCCAGGAGATTTACCCTGGAAACACCATATATTTT.

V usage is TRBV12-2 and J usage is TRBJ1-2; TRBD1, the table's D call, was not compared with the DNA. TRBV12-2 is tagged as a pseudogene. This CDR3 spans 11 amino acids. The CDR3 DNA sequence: TGTGCAAGTCGCTCAGGGGGCGGCTACACCTTC. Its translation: CASRSGGGYTF.

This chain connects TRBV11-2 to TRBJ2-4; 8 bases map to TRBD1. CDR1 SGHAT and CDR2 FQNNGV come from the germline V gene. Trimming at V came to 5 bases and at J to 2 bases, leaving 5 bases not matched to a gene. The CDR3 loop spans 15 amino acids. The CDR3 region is CASSIGTGPKNIQYF. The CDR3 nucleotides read TGTGCCAGCAGCATCGGGACAGGACCCAAAAACATTCAGTACTTC.

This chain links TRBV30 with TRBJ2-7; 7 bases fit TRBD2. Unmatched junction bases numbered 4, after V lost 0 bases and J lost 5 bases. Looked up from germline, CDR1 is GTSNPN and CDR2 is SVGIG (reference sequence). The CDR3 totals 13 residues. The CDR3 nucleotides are TGTGCCTGGAGTGTGGGGGGGAGCGACGAGCAGTACTTC. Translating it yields CAWSVGGSDEQYF.

The CDR3 here is CAIGREGIASPLHF. Here the CDR3 DNA reads TGTGCCATCGGCCGGGAGGGTATTGCTTCACCCCTCCACTTT. The chain uses TRBV10-3 and TRBJ1-6; D call uncertain. The CDR3 is made up of 14 amino acids. Looked up from germline, CDR1 is ENHRY and CDR2 is SYGVKD. Between the trimmed V and J ends, which lost 8 bases and 9 bases, there was a span of 17 bases.

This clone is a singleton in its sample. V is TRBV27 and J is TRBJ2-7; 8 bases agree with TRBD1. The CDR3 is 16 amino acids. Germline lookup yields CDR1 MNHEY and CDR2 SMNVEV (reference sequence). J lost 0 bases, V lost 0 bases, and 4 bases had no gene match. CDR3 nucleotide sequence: TGTGCCAGCAGTTTATCGTTTACAGGGGGCTCCTACGAGCAGTACTTC. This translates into CASSLSFTGGSYEQYF.

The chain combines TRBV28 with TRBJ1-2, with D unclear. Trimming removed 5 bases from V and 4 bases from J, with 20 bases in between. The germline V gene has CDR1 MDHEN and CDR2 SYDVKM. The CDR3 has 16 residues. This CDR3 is CASSTGGRSFSYGYTF. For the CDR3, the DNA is TGTGCCAGCAGTACGGGAGGCAGGTCCTTCTCCTATGGCTACACCTTC.

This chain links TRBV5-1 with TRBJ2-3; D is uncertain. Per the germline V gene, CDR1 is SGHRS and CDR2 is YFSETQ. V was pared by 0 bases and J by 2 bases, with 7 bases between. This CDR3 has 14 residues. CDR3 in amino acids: CASSLAPNTDTQYF. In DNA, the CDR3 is TGCGCCAGCAGCTTGGCCCCCAACACAGATACGCAGTATTTT.

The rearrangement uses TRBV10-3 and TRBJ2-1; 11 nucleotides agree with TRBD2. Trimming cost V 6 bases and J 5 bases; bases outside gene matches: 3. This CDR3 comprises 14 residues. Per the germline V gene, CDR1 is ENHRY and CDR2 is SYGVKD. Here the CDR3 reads CAIRGLAGNNEQFF. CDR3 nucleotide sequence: TGTGCCATCAGAGGACTAGCGGGTAACAATGAGCAGTTCTTC.

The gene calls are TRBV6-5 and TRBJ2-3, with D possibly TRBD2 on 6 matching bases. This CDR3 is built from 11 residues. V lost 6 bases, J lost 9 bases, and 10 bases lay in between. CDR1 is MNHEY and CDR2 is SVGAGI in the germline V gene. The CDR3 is CASSWGETQYF. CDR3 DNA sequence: TGTGCCAGCAGCTGGGGGGAGACGCAGTATTTT.

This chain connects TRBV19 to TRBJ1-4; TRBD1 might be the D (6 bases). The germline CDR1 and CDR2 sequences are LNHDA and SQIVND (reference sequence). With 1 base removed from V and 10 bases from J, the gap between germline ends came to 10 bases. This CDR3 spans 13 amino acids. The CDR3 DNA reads TGTGCCAGTAGTATAGCCCAAGGGGGAAAACTGTTTTTT. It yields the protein CASSIAQGGKLFF.

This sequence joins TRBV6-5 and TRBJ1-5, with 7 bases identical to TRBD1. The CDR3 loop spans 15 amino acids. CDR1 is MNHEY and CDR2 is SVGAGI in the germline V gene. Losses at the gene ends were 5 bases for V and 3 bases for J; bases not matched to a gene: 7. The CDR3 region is CASSPTGNLNQPQHF. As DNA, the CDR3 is TGTGCCAGCAGTCCGACAGGGAACCTCAATCAGCCCCAGCATTTT.

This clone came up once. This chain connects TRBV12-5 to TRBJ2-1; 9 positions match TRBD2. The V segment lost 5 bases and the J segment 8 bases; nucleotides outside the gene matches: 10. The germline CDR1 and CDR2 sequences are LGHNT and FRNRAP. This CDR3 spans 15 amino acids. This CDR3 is CASGLPAGGSHEQFF. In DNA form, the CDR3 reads TGTGCTAGTGGTCTTCCAGCGGGGGGAAGCCATGAGCAGTTCTTC.

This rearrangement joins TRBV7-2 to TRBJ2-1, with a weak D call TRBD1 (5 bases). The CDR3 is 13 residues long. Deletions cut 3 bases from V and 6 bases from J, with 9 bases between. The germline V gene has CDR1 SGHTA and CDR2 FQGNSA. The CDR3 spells CASSFYQGNEQFF. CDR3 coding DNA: TGTGCCAGCAGCTTCTATCAGGGCAATGAGCAGTTCTTC. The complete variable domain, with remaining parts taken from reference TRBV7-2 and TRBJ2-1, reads GAGVSQSPSNKVTEKGKDVELRCDPISGHTALYWYRQSLGQGLEFLIYFQGNSAPDKSGLPSDRFSAERTGGSVSTLTIQRTQQEDSAVYLCASSFYQGNEQFFGPGTRLTVL.

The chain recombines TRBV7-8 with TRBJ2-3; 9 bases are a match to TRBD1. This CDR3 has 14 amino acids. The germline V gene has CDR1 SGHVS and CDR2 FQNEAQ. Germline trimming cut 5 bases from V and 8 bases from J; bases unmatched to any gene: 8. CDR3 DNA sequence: TGTGCCAGCAGCGACGGACAGGGGACCCCTACGCAGTATTTT. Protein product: CASSDGQGTPTQYF.

CDR3 sequence: CASSQDRRGSNEQFF. The CDR3 coding sequence is TGTGCCAGCAGCCAAGATAGGCGGGGTTCGAATGAGCAGTTCTTC. The chain links TRBV4-2 to TRBJ2-1; tentative D call: TRBD2 (6 bases). Trimming took off 0 bases at V and 7 bases at J, with 13 bases between the two ends. The CDR3 has 15 residues. In germline, CDR1 is LGHNA, CDR2 YNFKEQ.

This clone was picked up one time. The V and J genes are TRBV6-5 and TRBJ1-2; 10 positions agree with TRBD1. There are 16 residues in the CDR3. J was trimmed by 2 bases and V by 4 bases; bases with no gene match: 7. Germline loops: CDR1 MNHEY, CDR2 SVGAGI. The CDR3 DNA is TGTGCCAGCAGTTCCTTGACAGGGGGCAAGAACTATGGCTACACCTTC. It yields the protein CASSSLTGGKNYGYTF.

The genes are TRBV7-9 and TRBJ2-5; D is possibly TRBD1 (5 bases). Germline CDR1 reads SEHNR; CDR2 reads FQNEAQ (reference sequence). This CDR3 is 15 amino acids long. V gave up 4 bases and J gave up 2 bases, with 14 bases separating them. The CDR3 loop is CASSSFAGKQETQYF. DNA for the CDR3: TGTGCCAGCAGCTCCTTCGCAGGGAAGCAAGAGACCCAGTACTTC. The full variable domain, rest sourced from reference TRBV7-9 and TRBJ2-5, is DTGVSQNPRHKITKRGQNVTFRCDPISEHNRLYWYRQTLGQGPEFLTYFQNEAQLEKSRLLSDRFSAERPKGSFSTLEIQRTEQGDSAMYLCASSSFAGKQETQYFGPGTRLLVL.

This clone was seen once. The CDR3 DNA reads as TGTGCCAGCAGTTACTCGACTGGGATCTACAATGAGCAGTTCTTC. Translated, it gives CASSYSTGIYNEQFF. The rearrangement joins TRBV6-5 to TRBJ2-1; D is unresolved. This CDR3 is 15 amino acids long. Between the trimmed V and J ends, which lost 0 bases and 3 bases, there was a span of 9 bases. CDR1 and CDR2 from the germline V gene are MNHEY and SVGAGI.

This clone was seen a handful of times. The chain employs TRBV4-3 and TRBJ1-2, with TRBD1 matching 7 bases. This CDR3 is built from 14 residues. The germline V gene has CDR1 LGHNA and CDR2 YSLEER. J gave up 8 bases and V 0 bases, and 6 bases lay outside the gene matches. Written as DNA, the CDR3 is TGCGCCAGCAGCCAAGACGAGGGGGCGATCGGCTACACCTTC. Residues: CASSQDEGAIGYTF.

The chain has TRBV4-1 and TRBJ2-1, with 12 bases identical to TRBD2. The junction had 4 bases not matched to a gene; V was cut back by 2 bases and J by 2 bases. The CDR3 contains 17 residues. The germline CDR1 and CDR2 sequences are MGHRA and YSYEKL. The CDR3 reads CASSQPTSGGPYNEQFF. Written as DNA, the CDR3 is TGCGCCAGCAGCCAACCAACTAGCGGGGGGCCCTACAATGAGCAGTTCTTC.

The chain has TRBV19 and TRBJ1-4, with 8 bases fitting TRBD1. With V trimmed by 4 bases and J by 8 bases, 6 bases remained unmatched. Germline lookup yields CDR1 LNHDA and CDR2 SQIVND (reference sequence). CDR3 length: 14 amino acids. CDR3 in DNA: TGTGCCAGTAGTAGCCAGGGGGCGCGCGAAAAACTGTTTTTT. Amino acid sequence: CASSSQGAREKLFF.

The CDR3 region is CASETGRAGPQHF. For the CDR3, the DNA is TGTGCCAGCGAGACAGGGCGGGCAGGGCCCCAGCATTTT. The chain employs TRBV6-1 and TRBJ1-5; TRBD1 agrees at 7 bases. This CDR3 spans 13 amino acids. Germline V gives CDR1 MNHNS, CDR2 SASEGT. J gave up 9 bases and V 8 bases, and 10 bases lay outside the gene matches.